This T cell receptor (beta chain) appears in the sequencing data of a study of T-cell reconstitution after alpha-beta-depleted transplantation in children. Per the germline V gene, CDR1 is SQVTM and CDR2 is ANQGSEA. The V segment lost 2 bases and the J segment 4 bases; nucleotides outside the gene matches: 2. This CDR3 region has 14 residues. Using unique molecular identifiers, the investigators prepared the TCRbeta library. TCRdb processed the PCR reads anew with MiXCR; each CDR3 protein has one entry. The top ten hold 2% to 3% of the sample, which has hundreds of thousands of distinct CDR3 sequences, approximately 32% seen once.

The TCR originated in a human donor who donated a stem cell graft to a child with aplastic anemia. The chain couples TRBV29-1 to TRBJ2-1; 10 bases line up with TRBD2. The sample here was PBMCs from the stem cell graft donor, taken from the stem cell graft. The CDR3 DNA reads as TGCAGCGTTGAAAAGCGGGAGGGATACAATGAGCAGTTCTTC. Encoded protein: CSVEKREGYNEQFF.